Included here is one TCR beta chain sequence, with context. Antigen: not known. A junction end diverges from the germline sequence, so it may reflect a read error. The source of the sample is a study of graft-versus-host responses after intestinal transplantation. Overall study context: Tacrolimus and steroids were given for 2 to 3 years to all recipients after anti-thymocyte globulin induction.

CDR1 and CDR2 from the germline V gene are MNHNS and SASEGT. The CDR3 consists of 15 residues. TCRdb's table, derived via immunoSEQ multiplex PCR, lists solely in-frame clones and lacks some. Of 90,000 to 130,000 clones listed, around 90% are singletons. Study observations and caveats: Some patients had graft-donor T cell macrochimerism. In their allografts, the ratios of graft-versus-host to host-versus-graft T cell clones were high. Recipient marrow held GvH clones, some first seen in ileum or blood. Maximum circulating GvH clone levels tracked with early post-transplant HvG decreases.

The sequencing here drew on unstimulated CD4+ T cells sorted from spleen or lymph node cells, taken before transplant. The receptor was isolated from a human donor who was the organ donor for an intestinal transplant. The chain carries TRBV6-1 and TRBJ2-3, with 9 bases that match TRBD2. The CDR3 loop reads CASREAGGPQNTQYF. The CDR3 coding sequence is TGTGCCAGCAGGGAAGCGGGAGGCCCTCAAAATACGCAGTATTTT.